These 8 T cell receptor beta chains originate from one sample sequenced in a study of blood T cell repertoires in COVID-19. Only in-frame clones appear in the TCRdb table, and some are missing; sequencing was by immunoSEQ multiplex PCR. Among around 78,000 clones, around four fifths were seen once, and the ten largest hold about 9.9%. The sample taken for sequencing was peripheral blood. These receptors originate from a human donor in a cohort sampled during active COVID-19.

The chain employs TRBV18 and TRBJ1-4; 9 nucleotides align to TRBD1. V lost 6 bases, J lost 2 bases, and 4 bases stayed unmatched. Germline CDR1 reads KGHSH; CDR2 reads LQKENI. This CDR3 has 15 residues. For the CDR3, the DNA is TGTGCCAGCTCGTATACAGGGGGCACTAATGAAAAACTGTTTTTT. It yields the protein CASSYTGGTNEKLFF.

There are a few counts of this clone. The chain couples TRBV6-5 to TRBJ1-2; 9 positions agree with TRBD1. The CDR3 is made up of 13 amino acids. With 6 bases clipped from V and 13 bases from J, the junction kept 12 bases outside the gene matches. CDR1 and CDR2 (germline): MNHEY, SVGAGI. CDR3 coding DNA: TGTGCCAGCAGCCTCCCGGGACAGGGCTGGAGCACCTTC. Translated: CASSLPGQGWSTF.

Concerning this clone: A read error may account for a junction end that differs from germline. Here the CDR3 reads CASSHSAGDSCFF. Here the CDR3 DNA reads TGCGCCAGCAGCCATTCAGCGGGGGACAGCTGTTTCTTC. The chain has TRBV4-1 and TRBJ2-7; maybe TRBD2 (8 bases). The CDR3 has 13 amino acids. Looked up from germline, CDR1 is MGHRA and CDR2 is YSYEKL.

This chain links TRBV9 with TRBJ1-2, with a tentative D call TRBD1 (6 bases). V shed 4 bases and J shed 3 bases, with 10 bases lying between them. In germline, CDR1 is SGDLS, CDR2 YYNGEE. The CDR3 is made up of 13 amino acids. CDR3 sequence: CASSPDRYYGYTF. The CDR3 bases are TGTGCCAGCAGCCCAGACAGGTACTATGGCTACACCTTC.

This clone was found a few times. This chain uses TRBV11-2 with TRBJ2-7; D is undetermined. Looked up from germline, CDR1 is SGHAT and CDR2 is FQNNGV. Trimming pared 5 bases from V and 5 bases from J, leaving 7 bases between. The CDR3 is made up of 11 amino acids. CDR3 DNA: TGTGCCAGCAGCCCCCAGGACGAGCAGTACTTC. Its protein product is CASSPQDEQYF.

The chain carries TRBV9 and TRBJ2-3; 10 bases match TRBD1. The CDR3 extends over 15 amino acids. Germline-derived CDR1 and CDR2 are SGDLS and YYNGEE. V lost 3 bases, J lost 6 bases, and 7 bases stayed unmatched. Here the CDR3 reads CASSDGDRGRDTQYF. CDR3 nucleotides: TGTGCCAGCAGCGACGGGGACAGGGGAAGGGATACGCAGTATTTT.

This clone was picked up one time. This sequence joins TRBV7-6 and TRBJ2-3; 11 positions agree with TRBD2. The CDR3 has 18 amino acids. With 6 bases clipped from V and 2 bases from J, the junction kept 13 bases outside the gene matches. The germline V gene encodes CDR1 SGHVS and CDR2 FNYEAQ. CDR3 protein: CASRGLAGGGRFTDTQYF. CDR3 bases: TGTGCCAGCAGGGGCCTAGCGGGGGGTGGCCGGTTCACAGATACGCAGTATTTT.

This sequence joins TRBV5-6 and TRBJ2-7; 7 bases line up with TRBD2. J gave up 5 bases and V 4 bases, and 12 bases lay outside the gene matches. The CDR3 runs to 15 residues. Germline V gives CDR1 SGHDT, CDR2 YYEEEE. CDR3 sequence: CASSETPGGGHEQYF. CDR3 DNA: TGTGCCAGCAGCGAAACTCCTGGCGGGGGACACGAGCAGTACTTC.